This TCR beta chain is drawn from a study of blood T cell repertoires in COVID-19. Study overall: Samples of COVID-19 (acute and convalescent) were obtained from the United States, Italy and Spain. From T cells, B-cell-depleted T cells, or PBMCs came the material, which was cDNA or gDNA.

Trimming removed 2 bases at V and 1 base at J, with 12 bases between. The length of the CDR3 is 15 residues. The V gene's germline CDR1 is SGHRS and CDR2 YFSETQ. In the original processing: Cell counts per sample came from amplifying reference gene primers. Sequenced by immunoSEQ multiplex PCR; TCRdb stores in-frame clones only, minus some. V and J calls and clone size are as listed in that table; D and trimming were resolved from the DNA. In the table there are 150,000 to 180,000 clones, about 90% of which are singletons. The TCR originated in a man aged 45-60 years with acute or convalescent COVID-19. The rearrangement uses TRBV5-1 and TRBJ1-1; no clear D. The material sequenced was peripheral blood. The CDR3 nucleotides read TGCGCCAGCAGCTTCTACTACTCAGAGAACACTGAAGCTTTCTTT. This codes for CASSFYYSENTEAFF.